A single sample gave rise to the 31 T cell receptor beta chains below, sequenced in a study of shared clonotypes between healthy human individuals. Generated by immunoSEQ multiplex PCR, the TCRdb table keeps only in-frame clones and is missing some. The sample holds approximately 2,000,000 clones; 90% to 95% are singletons and the top ten take 1.5% to 2%. CD45RO-negative, CCR7-selected cells formed the naive CD8 fraction, which excluded terminally differentiated effector memory CD45RA+ cells. Sequencing was performed on naive CD8+ T cells from PBMCs. These receptors originate from a man in his late teens or twenties in good health. Some clones in this sample may be carry-over from other donors' samples.

The chain carries TRBV23-1 and TRBJ2-1; D is ambiguous. TRBV23-1 carries the ORF label, with uncertain function. Deletions cut 7 bases from V and 9 bases from J, with 16 bases between. This CDR3 comprises 13 residues. The CDR3 here is CASNPRLVTEQFF. CDR3 DNA: TGCGCCAGCAACCCCCGCCTAGTTACTGAGCAGTTCTTC.

About this clone: The DNA is left out, because the CDR3 cannot be placed on it with certainty; the CDR3 is given as TCRdb lists it. The chain has TRBV28 and TRBJ2-5; the table gives TRBD2 as D, unverified against the DNA. The CDR3 spans 18 residues, counting both ends. Per germline, CDR1 MDHEN and CDR2 SYDVKM. CDR3 residues: CASSFGPGREEVQETQYF.

The V and J genes are TRBV29-1 and TRBJ2-3, with D hard to call. The germline V and J ends were trimmed by 6 bases and 2 bases, with 12 bases remaining between them. Germline loops: CDR1 SQVTM, CDR2 ANQGSEA. The CDR3 is 13 residues long. This CDR3 is CSVLPTYTDTQYF. The DNA for the CDR3 is TGCAGCGTCCTGCCCACTTACACAGATACGCAGTATTTT.

CDR3 in DNA: TGCGCCAGCAGCCAAGTTGGAAGTGTTCTACCCCTCCACTTT. Translation gives CASSQVGSVLPLHF. The chain recombines TRBV4-1 with TRBJ1-6; no firm D call. Trimming removed 1 base at V and 12 bases at J, with 13 bases between. The CDR3 covers 14 residues. Germline CDR1 reads MGHRA; CDR2 reads YSYEKL.

The chain employs TRBV7-9 and TRBJ2-3; D is unresolved. This CDR3 spans 13 amino acids. V was shortened by 2 bases and J by 0 bases, with 3 bases between the two germline ends. Germline-derived CDR1 and CDR2 are SEHNR and FQNEAQ (reference sequence). The CDR3 loop reads CASSLKSTDTQYF. In DNA, the CDR3 is TGTGCCAGCAGCTTAAAGAGCACAGATACGCAGTATTTT.

The chain links TRBV6-6 to TRBJ1-5; D uncertain. CDR3 size: 10 residues. The ends were cut back, 4 bases at V and 9 bases at J, with 4 bases in the middle. Per the germline V gene, CDR1 is MNHNY and CDR2 is SVGAGI (reference sequence). The CDR3 sequence: CASSSGPQHF. CDR3 DNA sequence: TGTGCCAGCAGTTCTGGGCCCCAGCATTTT.

This chain connects TRBV19 to TRBJ2-7; 9 bases match TRBD1. Germline V gene lookup returns CDR1 LNHDA and CDR2 SQIVND (reference sequence). The CDR3 consists of 15 residues. Trimming removed 5 bases from V and 0 bases from J; junction bases left unmatched: 5. CDR3 in DNA: TGTGCCAGTAGTTCGGGACAGGGCTACTCCTACGAGCAGTACTTC. Its translation: CASSSGQGYSYEQYF.

With respect to this clone: This may be a read error, as it is one base from a much larger clone. This chain connects TRBV27 to TRBJ2-7; TRBD1 matches at 11 bases. The ends lost 6 bases at V and 0 bases at J; junction bases unmatched: 4. CDR3 length equals 15 residues. The germline V gene has CDR1 MNHEY and CDR2 SMNVEV (reference sequence). The CDR3 loop reads CASSAGTGGSYEQYF. CDR3 nucleotide sequence: TGTGCCAGCAGCGCCGGGACAGGGGGCTCCTACGAGCAGTACTTC.

A remark on this clone: This specimen includes other DNA sequences encoding the same CDR3. The chain uses TRBV9 and TRBJ2-7, with unresolved D. Trimming removed 0 bases from V and 4 bases from J, with 5 bases in between. This CDR3 has 12 residues. Looked up from germline, CDR1 is SGDLS and CDR2 is YYNGEE. The CDR3 DNA sequence: TGTGCCAGCAGCGTAGACGGATACGAGCAGTACTTC. Encoded protein: CASSVDGYEQYF.

This CDR3 is CASSTPTGGIYEQYF. CDR3 DNA sequence: TGTGCCAGCAGCACCCCGACAGGGGGGATCTACGAGCAGTACTTC. The rearrangement joins TRBV11-2 to TRBJ2-7; 9 nucleotides line up with TRBD1. There are 15 residues in the CDR3. Unmatched junction bases numbered 8, after V lost 5 bases and J lost 3 bases. Germline-derived CDR1 and CDR2 are SGHAT and FQNNGV.

The V and J genes are TRBV5-4 and TRBJ2-1; 7 nucleotides align to TRBD2. Germline V CDR1 and CDR2: SGHNT, YYREEE (reference sequence). Unmatched junction bases numbered 12, after V lost 4 bases and J lost 5 bases. The CDR3 is 16 amino acids. CDR3: CASSIRGVTRDNEQFF. The CDR3 DNA is TGTGCCAGCAGCATACGGGGGGTCACCCGCGACAATGAGCAGTTCTTC.

The gene calls are TRBV28 and TRBJ1-2; a weak D match, TRBD1 (6 bases). V lost 3 bases to trimming and J lost 7 bases, with 12 bases between them. The CDR3 is 13 residues long. CDR1 is MDHEN and CDR2 is SYDVKM in the germline V gene. CDR3 region: CASSFYRGVGYTF. CDR3 nucleotide sequence: TGTGCCAGCAGTTTCTATAGGGGGGTTGGCTACACCTTC.

The V call is TRBV2, the J call TRBJ1-4; a weak D match, TRBD1 (6 bases). The V gene's germline CDR1 is SNHLY and CDR2 FYNNEI. Trimming left V 4 bases short and J 5 bases short, with 11 bases between. This CDR3 has 14 amino acids. CDR3 protein: CASSGIGTNEKLFF. CDR3 nucleotide sequence: TGTGCCAGCAGTGGGATAGGGACAAATGAAAAACTGTTTTTT.

The chain is built from TRBV7-9 and TRBJ2-7; D is possibly TRBD2 (6 bases). The CDR3 has 12 residues. V shed 5 bases and J shed 6 bases, with 11 bases lying between them. CDR1 SEHNR and CDR2 FQNEAQ come from the germline V gene (reference sequence). CDR3 nucleotides: TGTGCCAGCAGCGCGCGGGGTCGCGAGCAGTACTTC. Protein product: CASSARGREQYF. Full variable domain (outside the CDR3, taken from reference TRBV7-9 and TRBJ2-7): DTGVSQNPRHKITKRGQNVTFRCDPISEHNRLYWYRQTLGQGPEFLTYFQNEAQLEKSRLLSDRFSAERPKGSFSTLEIQRTEQGDSAMYLCASSARGREQYFGPGTRLTVT.

This clone was detected only once. The CDR3 is CASSLGTTAGSSTDTQYF. The CDR3 DNA reads TGTGCCAGCAGCTTAGGTACCACTGCGGGTTCTAGCACAGATACGCAGTATTTT. The rearrangement joins TRBV11-2 to TRBJ2-3; D might be TRBD2 (5 bases). CDR3 length: 18 residues. CDR1 is SGHAT and CDR2 is FQNNGV in the germline V gene. V was shortened by 1 base and J by 0 bases, with 17 bases between the two germline ends.

The rearrangement links TRBV5-6 to TRBJ1-4; unclear D gene. This CDR3 region has 12 residues. Germline V gene data show CDR1 as SGHDT and CDR2 as YYEEEE. The ends were cut back, 2 bases at V and 10 bases at J, with 9 bases in the middle. The CDR3 sequence: CASSFEEGKLFF. CDR3 DNA sequence: TGTGCCAGCAGCTTTGAAGAAGGAAAACTGTTTTTT.

In its sample, this clone was seen a few times. Other nucleotide sequences in the sample specify the same CDR3. This sequence joins TRBV4-2 and TRBJ1-1; D remains unclear. This CDR3 has 13 residues. Trimming took off 1 base at V and 2 bases at J, with 5 bases between the two ends. Germline lookup yields CDR1 LGHNA and CDR2 YNFKEQ. CDR3 in DNA: TGTGCCAGCAGCCAAGGAGGAAACACTGAAGCTTTCTTT. Translated: CASSQGGNTEAFF.

This clone was observed once. This chain links TRBV7-9 with TRBJ2-4, with 7 nucleotides matching TRBD1. V shed 4 bases, J shed 6 bases, and the junction held 6 bases outside the gene matches. Germline V gene data show CDR1 as SEHNR and CDR2 as FQNEAQ (reference sequence). This CDR3 has 14 amino acids. The CDR3 region is CASSSGQVGNIQYF. In DNA, the CDR3 is TGTGCCAGCAGCTCCGGACAGGTCGGAAACATTCAGTACTTC.

The gene calls are TRBV5-6 and TRBJ1-2; 10 nucleotides align to TRBD1. The CDR3 contains 14 residues. The germline gives CDR1 SGHDT, CDR2 YYEEEE. V trimming: 2 bases; J trimming: 10 bases; junction bases outside the gene matches: 8. The CDR3 loop is CASSFGTGDLDYTF. In nucleotides, the CDR3 is TGTGCCAGCAGCTTCGGGACAGGGGATTTGGACTACACCTTC.

Only one count was recorded for this clone. The V call is TRBV29-1, the J call TRBJ1-3, with D unresolved. The CDR3 covers 15 residues. With 4 bases removed from V and 0 bases from J, the gap between germline ends came to 13 bases. CDR1 and CDR2 (germline): SQVTM, ANQGSEA. In DNA, the CDR3 is TGCAGCGTTGTATGGACGGAGCCCTCTGGAAACACCATATATTTT. Encoded protein: CSVVWTEPSGNTIYF.

The V and J genes are TRBV4-1 and TRBJ1-3, with TRBD1 matching over 10 bases. V dropped 3 bases and J dropped 2; count of bases not matched to a gene: 7. This CDR3 comprises 17 residues. CDR1 is MGHRA and CDR2 is YSYEKL in the germline V gene. DNA for the CDR3: TGCGCCAGCAGCCAGGGGACCGGGACAGGGGCTGGAAACACCATATATTTT. Encoded protein: CASSQGTGTGAGNTIYF.

J is TRBJ2-7 and V is TRBV21-1. TRBV21-1 is described as a pseudogene. This CDR3 spans 13 amino acids. CDR3 nucleotide sequence: TGTGCCAGCAGCGCCCTCGGGCCCTCCGGGCAGTACTTC. This translates into CASSALGPSGQYF.

V gene TRBV27 combines with J gene TRBJ1-5; D uncertain. The germline V and J ends were trimmed by 3 bases and 9 bases, with 12 bases remaining between them. Germline CDR1 is MNHEY and CDR2 is SMNVEV (reference sequence). The length of the CDR3 is 13 residues. CDR3 coding DNA: TGTGCCAGCAGTTTTTATCGCGGGTCGCCCCAGCATTTT. Translation gives CASSFYRGSPQHF.

The J gene is TRBJ2-5, the V gene TRBV30; 7 bases match TRBD2. With V trimmed by 2 bases and J by 1 base, 13 bases remained unmatched. The CDR3 spans 17 residues. Germline lookup yields CDR1 GTSNPN and CDR2 SVGIG (reference sequence). CDR3 amino acids: CAWSRSVAGVLQETQYF. The CDR3 bases are TGTGCCTGGAGTAGGTCTGTTGCGGGAGTTCTCCAAGAGACCCAGTACTTC. Combining the CDR3 with reference TRBV30 and TRBJ2-5 gives the whole variable domain SQTIHQWPATLVQPVGSPLSLECTVEGTSNPNLYWYRQAAGRGLQLLFYSVGIGQISSEVPQNLSASRPQDRQFILSSKKLLLSDSGFYLCAWSRSVAGVLQETQYFGPGTRLLVL.

The V gene is TRBV28, the J gene TRBJ2-5; D is ambiguous. This CDR3 is built from 14 residues. Trimming cost V 5 bases and J 4 bases, with 14 bases left between them. The germline gives CDR1 MDHEN, CDR2 SYDVKM. The CDR3: CASSAPVGGETQYF. The CDR3 DNA sequence: TGTGCCAGCAGTGCCCCGGTGGGCGGAGAGACCCAGTACTTC.

A word on this clone: Other DNA sequences in this specimen translate into the identical CDR3. This chain connects TRBV18 to TRBJ1-2, with D perhaps TRBD1 (5 bases). Trimming left V 3 bases short and J 2 bases short, with 10 bases between. The CDR3 covers 14 residues. Germline V lookup: CDR1 KGHSH, CDR2 LQKENI. In DNA form, the CDR3 reads TGTGCCAGCTCACCCGGGACTGAGAACTATGGCTACACCTTC. Its translation is CASSPGTENYGYTF. Looking up the rest from reference TRBV18 and TRBJ1-2 gives the full variable domain: NAGVMQNPRHLVRRRGQEARLRCSPMKGHSHVYWYRQLPEEGLKFMVYLQKENIIDESGMPKERFSAEFPKEGPSILRIQQVVRGDSAAYFCASSPGTENYGYTFGSGTRLTVV.

The chain employs TRBV28 and TRBJ2-7, with TRBD2 as a possible D gene (6 bases). The length of the CDR3 is 16 residues. Germline loops: CDR1 MDHEN, CDR2 SYDVKM. V was shortened by 5 bases and J by 2 bases, with 19 bases between the two germline ends. The CDR3 nucleotides read TGTGCCAGCAGTCTGTATAGGGACTCACCCGCCTACGAGCAGTACTTC. It encodes CASSLYRDSPAYEQYF.

The rearrangement joins TRBV6-6 to TRBJ1-1; TRBD1 matches at 7 bases. This CDR3 contains 14 residues. Per the germline V gene, CDR1 is MNHNY and CDR2 is SVGAGI (reference sequence). Trimming cost V 6 bases and J 2 bases; bases outside gene matches: 6. This CDR3 is CASSRDSANTEAFF. The CDR3 DNA follows: TGTGCCAGCAGCCGGGACAGCGCAAACACTGAAGCTTTCTTT.

The chain joins TRBV30 to TRBJ1-1, with unresolved D. The CDR3 is 12 amino acids. Trimming took off 3 bases at V and 1 base at J, with 6 bases between the two ends. Germline V gene data show CDR1 as GTSNPN and CDR2 as SVGIG (reference sequence). CDR3 protein: CAWRWSNTEAFF. CDR3 nucleotides: TGTGCCTGGAGGTGGTCGAACACTGAAGCTTTCTTT. Full variable domain (remainder filled in from reference TRBV30 and TRBJ1-1): SQTIHQWPATLVQPVGSPLSLECTVEGTSNPNLYWYRQAAGRGLQLLFYSVGIGQISSEVPQNLSASRPQDRQFILSSKKLLLSDSGFYLCAWRWSNTEAFFGQGTRLTVV.

The chain uses TRBV28 and TRBJ1-2; no definite D call. V lost 5 bases, J lost 7 bases, and 17 bases lay in between. Per germline, CDR1 MDHEN and CDR2 SYDVKM. The CDR3 has 14 residues. As DNA, the CDR3 is TGTGCCAGCAGTCCCGGACCTCTTACAGCTGGCTACACCTTC. Translated, it gives CASSPGPLTAGYTF.

The V and J genes are TRBV9 and TRBJ2-3, with D possibly being TRBD1 or TRBD2 (5 bases each). Germline V gene data show CDR1 as SGDLS and CDR2 as YYNGEE. V lost 3 bases and J lost 2, with 10 bases in between. The CDR3 is 14 amino acids. CDR3 amino acids: CASSDRDLTDTQYF. CDR3 nucleotide sequence: TGTGCCAGCAGCGACCGGGACCTCACAGATACGCAGTATTTT.